This is a list of T cell receptor beta chains from one sample in a study of early stage breast cancer tumors. Generated by immunoSEQ multiplex PCR, the TCRdb table keeps only in-frame clones and is missing some. The sample gives over 20,000 clones, roughly two thirds of which show up once; 8.5% to 10% is in the top ten. Material for sequencing was breast tumor tissue. The origin of the receptors is a person aged 55 to 75 with breast cancer. Both conserved end residues are part of each CDR3. A D gene is named only where the DNA matches it firmly. Not every row has a clone size; where given, it reads once, few, many or a size class.

d_call clone_size j_call v_call cdr3_aa cdr3_nt
TRBD2 . TRBJ2-7 TRBV30 CAWRIPGGLAVYEPYEQYF TGTGCCTGGAGAATACCCGGAGGACTAGCGGTTTACGAGCCCTACGAGCAGTACTTC
. . TRBJ1-5 TRBV5-1 CASSPSGARDQPQHF TGCGCCAGCAGCCCATCAGGAGCGAGGGATCAGCCCCAGCATTTT
TRBD1 few TRBJ2-5 TRBV13 CASSFPGTGGAETQYF TGTGCCAGCAGCTTCCCCGGGACAGGGGGCGCGGAGACCCAGTACTTC
. few TRBJ1-2 TRBV2 CASSERPGDTYGYTF TGTGCCAGCAGTGAAAGGCCGGGAGATACCTATGGCTACACCTTC
TRBD1 . TRBJ2-7 TRBV6-5 CASSYLGQTYEQYF TGTGCCAGCAGTTACCTGGGACAGACATACGAGCAGTACTTC
TRBD2 . TRBJ2-7 TRBV2 CASSGLSSGRSEQYF TGTGCCAGCAGTGGGCTCAGTAGCGGGAGAAGCGAGCAGTACTTC
TRBD1 few TRBJ1-4 TRBV5-1 CASSLEGGSANEKLFF TGCGCCAGCAGCTTGGAAGGGGGCTCTGCTAATGAAAAACTGTTTTTT
TRBD2 . TRBJ2-3 TRBV6-1 CAISESGLALSTDTQYF TGTGCCATCAGTGAGTCGGGACTAGCGTTAAGCACAGATACGCAGTATTTT
. . TRBJ2-3 TRBV28 CASSFSGPSTDTQYF TGTGCCAGCAGTTTTTCTGGGCCTAGCACAGATACGCAGTATTTT
TRBD1 . TRBJ1-2 TRBV28 CASKTGGGLNYGYTF TGTGCCAGCAAAACAGGGGGCGGGCTTAACTATGGCTACACCTTC
TRBD1 medium-sized TRBJ1-2 TRBV6-5 CASSPDRGSYGYTF TGTGCCAGCAGTCCAGACAGGGGTTCCTATGGCTACACCTTC
. once TRBJ2-1 TRBV11-3 CASSLDLTSGNEQFF TGTGCCAGCAGCTTAGATCTGACTAGTGGCAATGAGCAGTTCTTC
TRBD1 . TRBJ1-5 TRBV6-6 CASSVGQGPQPQHF TGTGCCAGCAGTGTAGGACAGGGACCCCAGCCCCAGCATTTT
TRBD2 . TRBJ2-1 TRBV5-8 CASSLSGSGHEQFF TGTGCCAGCAGCCTAAGCGGGAGTGGGCATGAGCAGTTCTTC
. . TRBJ2-5 TRBV9 CASSSPFRETQYF TGTGCCAGCAGCTCTCCTTTTCGAGAGACCCAGTACTTC
. . TRBJ1-3 TRBV7-9 CASSPSGISGNTIYF TGTGCCAGCAGCCCTAGTGGAATATCTGGAAACACCATATATTTT
TRBD1 . TRBJ2-7 TRBV6-6 CAGSGQDYEQYF TGTGCCGGCTCAGGACAGGACTACGAGCAGTACTTC
. few TRBJ1-3 TRBV7-9 CASSLELGALGGNTIYF TGTGCCAGCAGCTTAGAATTGGGGGCCTTGGGGGGAAACACCATATATTTT
TRBD1 . TRBJ1-4 TRBV7-9 CASSRDRGSEKLFF TGTGCCAGCTCCCGGGACAGGGGTAGCGAAAAACTGTTTTTT
TRBD1 . TRBJ2-7 TRBV19 CASTAGTGAYEQYF TGTGCCAGTACCGCTGGGACAGGTGCCTACGAGCAGTACTTC
TRBD2 medium-sized TRBJ2-3 TRBV5-1 CASSARLAGGTDTQYF TGCGCCAGCAGCGCCAGACTAGCGGGAGGCACAGATACGCAGTATTTT
TRBD1 few TRBJ1-2 TRBV29-1 CSVEDWSTGSGYTF TGCAGCGTTGAAGATTGGTCGACAGGGAGTGGCTACACCTTC
. . TRBJ1-5 TRBV25-1 CASSESSIGQPQHF TGTGCCAGCAGTGAATCGAGTATCGGTCAGCCCCAGCATTTT
. few TRBJ2-2 TRBV7-3 CASSFMGASNTGELFF TGTGCCAGCAGCTTCATGGGGGCTAGCAACACCGGGGAGCTGTTTTTT
TRBD1 once TRBJ1-2 TRBV9 CASSVGGTGSLGYTF TGTGCCAGCAGCGTAGGGGGGACAGGGTCCCTTGGCTACACCTTC
. . TRBJ2-7 TRBV18 CASSLYTNTYEQYF TGTGCCAGCTCACTGTACACAAATACCTACGAGCAGTACTTC
TRBD2 . TRBJ2-7 TRBV5-1 CASSPRLAGEFYEQYF TGCGCCAGCAGCCCCCGACTAGCGGGAGAGTTCTACGAGCAGTACTTC
. . TRBJ2-2 TRBV5-4 CASSQGTGELFF TGTGCCAGCAGCCAGGGGACCGGGGAGCTGTTTTTT
TRBD2 . TRBJ2-5 TRBV27 CASSPRGAGGFGETQYF TGTGCCAGCAGTCCCCGGGGGGCGGGAGGGTTCGGAGAGACCCAGTACTTC
. . TRBJ1-1 TRBV19 CASSIRESEAFF TGTGCCAGTAGTATCCGGGAGAGTGAAGCTTTCTTT
TRBD1 few TRBJ1-3 TRBV28 CASSSVQTGAGNTIYF TGTGCCAGCAGTTCAGTTCAAACAGGGGCTGGAAACACCATATATTTT
. . TRBJ2-2 TRBV9 CASNKGLGTGELFF TGTGCCAGCAATAAGGGGCTGGGAACCGGGGAGCTGTTTTTT
. . TRBJ1-2 TRBV4-1 CASSQEWTDNYGYTF TGCGCCAGCAGCCAAGAATGGACAGATAACTATGGCTACACCTTC
. . TRBJ2-5 TRBV9 CASSVEGLTAQETQYF TGTGCCAGCAGCGTAGAAGGGTTGACAGCCCAAGAGACCCAGTACTTC
TRBD2 . TRBJ2-2 TRBV19 CASSIYRLAGMGGELFF TGTGCCAGTAGTATCTATCGACTAGCGGGAATGGGCGGGGAGCTGTTTTTT
. . TRBJ2-5 TRBV4-3 CASSQDVTKETQYF TGCGCCAGCAGCCAAGATGTGACAAAAGAGACCCAGTACTTC
. many TRBJ1-4 TRBV27 CASSAYRLRGEKLFF TGTGCCAGCAGTGCCTACAGATTAAGGGGTGAAAAACTGTTTTTT
. few TRBJ1-2 TRBV10-3 CAISESRWGYTF TGTGCCATCAGTGAGTCGCGGTGGGGCTACACCTTC
TRBD1 . TRBJ1-1 TRBV27 CASSLLGTGNTEAFF TGTGCCAGCAGTTTACTAGGGACAGGGAACACTGAAGCTTTCTTT